Listed here are 27 T cell receptor beta chains from one sample, sequenced in a study of T cells in Graves' hyperthyroidism and ophthalmopathy. The CDR3 regions of TCR beta were amplified from RNA transcripts. The primer set for the first-round RT-PCR of the TCR CDR3 was HTBI. A single record per CDR3 protein comes from TCRdb applying MiXCR to the multiplex PCR reads. The sample yields approximately 710,000 distinct CDR3 sequences, about 18% seen once. Sequenced: blood. The origin of the receptors is a man in his fifties with Graves' hyperthyroidism.

The chain joins TRBV20-1 to TRBJ2-3; TRBD1 matches 9 bases. The CDR3 covers 15 residues. V lost 1 base to trimming and J lost 3 bases; unmatched junction nucleotides: 5. Germline CDR1 is DFQATT and CDR2 is SNEGSKA (reference sequence). The CDR3 DNA reads as TGCAGTGCTAGAGTGGGACAGGGTTTGACAGATACGCAGTATTTT. Its translation is CSARVGQGLTDTQYF.

V gene TRBV30 combines with J gene TRBJ2-1; D is ambiguous. The V end was cut by 1 base, the J end by 6 bases, with 7 bases between. Germline V lookup: CDR1 GTSNPN, CDR2 SVGIG (reference sequence). The CDR3 has 12 amino acids. The CDR3 nucleotides read TGTGCCTGGAGTGGTCCTCCCAATGAGCAGTTCTTC. It codes for CAWSGPPNEQFF.

With respect to this clonotype: This may be a read error, as it is one base from a much larger clone. The chain has TRBV28 and TRBJ2-1, with 8 bases fitting TRBD1. The germline gives CDR1 MDHEN, CDR2 SYDVKM. This CDR3 region has 14 residues. The CDR3: CTSSSRTGLHEQFF. The CDR3 DNA sequence: TGTACCAGCAGTTCCCGGACAGGGTTGCATGAGCAGTTCTTC.

Remarks on this clonotype: Given a much more abundant clone one base away, this may be a read error. This rearrangement joins TRBV7-9 to TRBJ2-1; D could derive from TRBD1 or TRBD2 (5 bases each). V was trimmed by 6 bases and J by 6 bases, leaving 18 bases between them. This CDR3 comprises 15 residues. Germline V gives CDR1 SEHNR, CDR2 FQNEAQ (reference sequence). The DNA of the CDR3 is TGTGCCAGCAGGGCCTCGGGACGAGGAGTCAATGAGCAGTTCTTC. It yields the protein CASRASGRGVNEQFF.

This clonotype appeared many times. The chain recombines TRBV28 with TRBJ2-5; D is possibly TRBD2 (6 bases). The CDR3 sequence is 14 residues long. V was cut by 3 bases and J by 4 bases, with 12 bases left in between. The germline gives CDR1 MDHEN, CDR2 SYDVKM. CDR3 bases: TGTGCCAGCAGTTTGGTTAGGGGAGGAGAGACCCAGTACTTC. It translates to CASSLVRGGETQYF.

This clonotype appeared once. This chain joins TRBV19 and TRBJ2-3; possibly TRBD1 or TRBD2 for D (5 bases each). The germline V and J ends were trimmed by 2 bases and 4 bases, with 16 bases remaining between them. Germline assignment: CDR1 LNHDA and CDR2 SQIVND (reference sequence). The CDR3 has 16 amino acids. CDR3 nucleotides: TGTGCCAGTAGTATAAAGGGGACGATTATAGCAGATACGCAGTATTTT. This gives the protein CASSIKGTIIADTQYF.

This clonotype was counted many times. The chain couples TRBV28 to TRBJ2-2; 9 bases match TRBD2. The CDR3 spans 18 residues. The germline gives CDR1 MDHEN, CDR2 SYDVKM. After removal of 5 bases from V and 5 bases from J, the junction contained 15 bases not matched to a gene. CDR3 in DNA: TGTGCCAGCAGTCCTACCCTTGGACTAGCGAGGTATACCGGGGAGCTGTTTTTT. Residues: CASSPTLGLARYTGELFF.

This clonotype was recorded many times. This chain joins TRBV6-1 and TRBJ2-7, with 10 bases that match TRBD2. The germline CDR1 and CDR2 sequences are MNHNS and SASEGT. The CDR3 is 16 amino acids. Trimming took 6 bases from V and 0 from J; bases not matched to a gene: 8. The DNA of the CDR3 is TGTGCCAGCAGCGGGACTAGCGACTATAGCTCCTACGAGCAGTACTTC. Protein: CASSGTSDYSSYEQYF.

This clonotype showed up just a few times. The gene calls are TRBV5-1 and TRBJ1-2; no definite D call. CDR3 length: 15 residues. V was clipped by 1 base and J by 8 bases, with 18 bases between them. Germline V lookup: CDR1 SGHRS, CDR2 YFSETQ. CDR3 in DNA: TGCGCCAGCAGCTTGATCGTTTCCGGACCCGGGGGCTACACCTTC. Translated: CASSLIVSGPGGYTF.

This clonotype was detected a few times. This chain uses TRBV10-3 with TRBJ2-3; 11 positions match TRBD1. CDR1 and CDR2 from the germline V gene are ENHRY and SYGVKD. With 11 bases clipped from V and 1 base from J, the junction kept 11 bases outside the gene matches. This CDR3 contains 16 residues. CDR3 region: CAVGQGAKTGTDTQYF. In DNA form, the CDR3 reads TGTGCCGTCGGACAGGGGGCGAAGACGGGCACAGATACGCAGTATTTT.

The table lists this clonotype with many counts. The J gene is TRBJ2-2, the V gene TRBV11-2; no reliable D call. Per the germline V gene, CDR1 is SGHAT and CDR2 is FQNNGV. The CDR3 runs to 11 residues. The V gene lost 6 bases and the J gene lost 6 bases, with 5 bases spanning the gap. The CDR3 bases are TGTGCCAGCAGGTCTTCCGGGGAGCTGTTTTTT. This sequence encodes CASRSSGELFF.

This clonotype was seen ten or more times. The chain's CDR3 is CASTKRTEPNSPLHF. CDR3 nucleotides: TGTGCCAGCACAAAAAGGACGGAGCCAAATTCACCCCTCCACTTT. V gene TRBV2 combines with J gene TRBJ1-6; D is unresolved. This CDR3 spans 15 amino acids. Germline CDR1 SNHLY, CDR2 FYNNEI. Trimming removed 7 bases from V and 7 bases from J, with 17 bases in between.

In its sample, this clonotype was seen a few times. The chain uses TRBV6-8 and TRBJ2-7; 11 bases agree with TRBD2. The J segment lost 3 bases and the V segment lost 8 bases, leaving 0 bases of the junction unmatched. Germline assignment: CDR1 MNHGY and CDR2 SAAAGT. CDR3 length equals 12 residues. The CDR3 protein is CASGLAGYEQYF. In DNA form, the CDR3 reads TGTGCCAGCGGACTAGCGGGCTACGAGCAGTACTTC.

This clonotype occurred many times. CDR3 region: CASSFGTESGTQYF. The CDR3 region has the DNA TGTGCCAGCAGTTTTGGGACAGAATCGGGTACGCAGTATTTT. J is TRBJ2-3 and V is TRBV12-3 or TRBV12-4; 7 nucleotides match TRBD1. The CDR3 runs to 14 residues. V shed 3 bases, J shed 8 bases, and the junction held 8 bases outside the gene matches.

DNA of the CDR3: TGTGCCAGCAGCGGCGCGGGCCCCTCCTACGAGCAGTACTTC. This gives the protein CASSGAGPSYEQYF. The chain carries TRBV9 and TRBJ2-7; maybe TRBD2 (5 bases). This CDR3 region has 14 residues. The V gene lost 3 bases and the J gene lost 0 bases, with 10 bases spanning the gap. The V gene's germline CDR1 is SGDLS and CDR2 YYNGEE.

The chain uses TRBV29-1 and TRBJ1-2; D is ambiguous. The CDR3 spans 12 residues. The ends were cut back, 0 bases at V and 0 bases at J, with 2 bases in the middle. Germline V gives CDR1 SQVTM, CDR2 ANQGSEA. The chain's CDR3 is CSVEDSNYGYTF. The CDR3 region has the DNA TGCAGCGTTGAAGATTCTAACTATGGCTACACCTTC.

The CDR3 DNA follows: TGTGCCAGCAGTTTAACTCCAGGGGCGCAGGGCTACACCTTC. Its translation: CASSLTPGAQGYTF. This chain connects TRBV28 to TRBJ1-2; D might be TRBD1 (6 bases). Germline CDR1 is MDHEN and CDR2 is SYDVKM. The CDR3 has 14 amino acids. With 2 bases removed from V and 8 bases from J, the gap between germline ends came to 15 bases.

This clonotype showed up many times. V usage is TRBV28 and J usage is TRBJ1-2, with D unclear. The CDR3 contains 12 residues. Germline CDR1 reads MDHEN; CDR2 reads SYDVKM. Trimming removed 4 bases from V and 5 bases from J, with 8 bases in between. The CDR3 loop reads CASSSLGYGYTF. In DNA, the CDR3 is TGTGCCAGCAGTTCCCTGGGATATGGCTACACCTTC.

About this clonotype: A much larger clone differs by one base, so this may be a read error. Because the CDR3 is missing its conserved closing phenylalanine or tryptophan, this is likely a read error. The J gene is TRBJ2-3, the V gene TRBV19; 9 bases align to TRBD2. The V gene end was trimmed by 5 bases and the J gene end by 1 base; junction bases not matched to a gene: 7. The CDR3 loop spans 16 amino acids. Germline values: CDR1 LNHDA, CDR2 SQIVND (reference sequence). This CDR3 is CASSSRPSGGTDTQYS. The CDR3 coding sequence is TGTGCCAGTAGTTCCCGCCCTAGCGGGGGCACAGATACGCAGTATTCT.

The rearrangement joins TRBV27 to TRBJ2-7; a weak D match, TRBD2 (6 bases). The V gene's germline CDR1 is MNHEY and CDR2 SMNVEV (reference sequence). Trimming stripped 4 bases from V and 12 bases from J, with 22 bases between. The CDR3 is made up of 14 amino acids. CDR3 loop: CASSSKGLARELYF. The CDR3 region has the DNA TGTGCCAGCAGTTCAAAGGGACTGGCCCGCGAACTGTACTTC.

This clonotype has at least ten counts. The rearrangement joins TRBV6-1 to TRBJ1-1; perhaps TRBD1 as D (6 bases). Per the germline V gene, CDR1 is MNHNS and CDR2 is SASEGT. The CDR3 spans 17 residues. The V and J ends lost 8 bases and 1 base respectively, with 23 bases between them. The CDR3 DNA follows: TGTGCCAGCTTCAGTTATGCTCAGGGGTCCGAGAACACTGAAGCTTTCTTT. Protein product: CASFSYAQGSENTEAFF.

This clonotype has a count of ten or more. The chain joins TRBV27 to TRBJ2-1; 7 positions agree with TRBD2. The length of the CDR3 is 15 residues. Germline CDR1 and CDR2: MNHEY and SMNVEV (reference sequence). The junction had 6 bases not matched to a gene; V was cut back by 4 bases and J by 3 bases. The CDR3 region is CASSSTGTNYNEQFF. Written as DNA, the CDR3 is TGTGCCAGCAGTTCTACCGGGACTAACTACAATGAGCAGTTCTTC.

The chain is built from TRBV6-5 and TRBJ1-6, with 9 nucleotides matching TRBD1. Germline V lookup: CDR1 MNHEY, CDR2 SVGAGI. Trimming cost V 0 bases and J 10 bases; bases outside gene matches: 4. There are 15 residues in the CDR3. CDR3 nucleotide sequence: TGTGCCAGCAGTTACTCCGGGACAGGGACCTCACCCCTCCACTTT. Residues: CASSYSGTGTSPLHF.

This clonotype turned up a few times. This chain joins TRBV7-9 and TRBJ2-7; TRBD1 might be the D (6 bases). V was cut by 1 base and J by 5 bases, with 9 bases left in between. The CDR3 runs to 13 residues. CDR1 SEHNR and CDR2 FQNEAQ come from the germline V gene (reference sequence). The CDR3 nucleotides read TGTGCCAGCAGCTTAGGGGGGCTCAACGAGCAGTACTTC. Its protein product is CASSLGGLNEQYF.

This clonotype was counted between two and nine times. The rearrangement links TRBV20-1 to TRBJ2-2; possible D gene TRBD1, 6 bases. The germline V and J ends were trimmed by 3 bases and 3 bases, with 8 bases remaining between them. Germline values: CDR1 DFQATT, CDR2 SNEGSKA (reference sequence). CDR3 length: 13 amino acids. This CDR3 is CSARTGYTGELFF. The CDR3 nucleotides read TGCAGTGCTAGGACAGGTTACACCGGGGAGCTGTTTTTT.

Only a few counts were recorded for this clonotype. J is TRBJ2-1 and V is TRBV7-9; possible D gene TRBD2, 5 bases. This CDR3 has 15 amino acids. The V end lost 5 bases, the J end lost 2 bases, and 13 bases lay between the germline ends. Germline CDR1 reads SEHNR; CDR2 reads FQNEAQ (reference sequence). The CDR3 loop reads CASSGPLEPYNEQFF. The CDR3 DNA is TGTGCCAGCAGCGGTCCACTAGAACCCTACAATGAGCAGTTCTTC.

V and J are TRBV7-2 and TRBJ1-2; D is unresolved. The CDR3 is 11 residues long. Per the germline V gene, CDR1 is SGHTA and CDR2 is FQGNSA. Trimming stripped 5 bases from V and 6 bases from J, with 7 bases between. The CDR3 sequence is CASSIGDGYTF. The CDR3 DNA reads as TGTGCCAGCAGCATTGGGGATGGCTACACCTTC.